This T cell receptor (beta chain) was identified during a study of T-cell memory formation after mild COVID-19. Overall study findings and caveats: A second wave of clones peaked on day 37, and their SARS-CoV-2 specificity went unconfirmed. Researchers found some responding clones in pre-infection memory, a sign that cross-reactive memory joined. Day 15 to 85 contracting clones showed balanced CD4/CD8; day 15 to 37 expanders favored CD4+.

Worth noting for this clonotype: The antigen remains unidentified.

Barcoded TCR alpha and TCR beta cDNA libraries with UMIs came from 5'RACE using constant-segment primers. One entry per CDR3 protein, called by TCRdb with MiXCR from the 5' RACE reads. The data show about 390,000 distinct CDR3 sequences, roughly 21% seen once. This CDR3 contains 16 residues. The chain carries TRBV21-1 and TRBJ2-3; the table's D gene call, TRBD1, was not cross checked with the DNA. TRBV21-1 is a documented pseudogene. The sequence was obtained from an adult woman who had mild COVID-19 (a few samples of this study predate the infection). Cell type and time point are not known. Sequencing was performed on PBMCs or a T cell subset sorted from them (not recorded which). CDR3 DNA: TGTGCCAGCAGCAAAGAGAGGGCAGGGGGCCTAGATACGCAGTATTTT. This gives the protein CASSKERAGGLDTQYF.